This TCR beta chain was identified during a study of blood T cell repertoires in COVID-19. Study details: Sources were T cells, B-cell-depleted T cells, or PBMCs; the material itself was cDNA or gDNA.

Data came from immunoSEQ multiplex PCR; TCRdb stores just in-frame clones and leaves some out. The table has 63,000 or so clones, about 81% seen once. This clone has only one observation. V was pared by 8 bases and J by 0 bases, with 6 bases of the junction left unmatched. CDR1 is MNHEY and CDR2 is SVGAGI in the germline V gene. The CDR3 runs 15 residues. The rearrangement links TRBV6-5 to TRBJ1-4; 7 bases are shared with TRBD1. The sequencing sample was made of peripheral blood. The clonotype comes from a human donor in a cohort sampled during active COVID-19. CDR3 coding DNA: TGTGCCAGCTGGATGGGACAGTCAACTAATGAAAAACTGTTTTTT. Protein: CASWMGQSTNEKLFF.